What follows are 14 T cell receptor beta chains derived from one specimen sequenced in a study of blood T cell repertoires in COVID-19. Generated by immunoSEQ multiplex PCR, the TCRdb table keeps only in-frame clones and is missing some. The repertoire has roughly 100,000 clones, about 91% of them found once; the top ten carry less than 5.5%. Sample: peripheral blood. All receptors come from a man between 18 and 29 years old with acute or convalescent COVID-19.

The chain joins TRBV29-1 to TRBJ2-5; 14 positions match TRBD2. This CDR3 has 15 amino acids. The junction had 6 bases not matched to a gene; V was cut back by 5 bases and J by 4 bases. In germline, CDR1 is SQVTM, CDR2 ANQGSEA. CDR3 nucleotides: TGCAGCGTTCGGACTAGCGGGGGGCGAGGAGAGACCCAGTACTTC. Amino acid sequence: CSVRTSGGRGETQYF.

The chain uses TRBV18 and TRBJ1-2, with 8 bases matching TRBD1. Germline V gives CDR1 KGHSH, CDR2 LQKENI. Losses at the gene ends were 4 bases for V and 0 bases for J; bases not matched to a gene: 4. The CDR3 extends over 15 amino acids. CDR3 in DNA: TGTGCCAGCTCACTTCAGGGGGCCGCTAACTATGGCTACACCTTC. It translates to CASSLQGAANYGYTF.

V is TRBV19 and J is TRBJ1-5, with D unclear. CDR3 length equals 14 residues. The germline V and J ends were trimmed by 3 bases and 1 base, with 7 bases remaining between them. Germline CDR1 LNHDA, CDR2 SQIVND (reference sequence). The DNA for the CDR3 is TGTGCCAGTAGTATCGGAGGGAGCAATCAGCCCCAGCATTTT. It specifies CASSIGGSNQPQHF. Combining the CDR3 with reference TRBV19 and TRBJ1-5 gives the whole variable domain DGGITQSPKYLFRKEGQNVTLSCEQNLNHDAMYWYRQDPGQGLRLIYYSQIVNDFQKGDIAEGYSVSREKKESFPLTVTSAQKNPTAFYLCASSIGGSNQPQHFGDGTRLSIL.

V and J are TRBV6-5 and TRBJ2-7, with TRBD2 as a possible D gene (6 bases). This CDR3 contains 14 residues. Germline V CDR1 and CDR2: MNHEY, SVGAGI. The ends were cut back, 6 bases at V and 6 bases at J, with 18 bases in the middle. This CDR3 is CASRHSGLAGEQYF. The CDR3 region has the DNA TGTGCCAGCAGGCACTCGGGACTCGCTGGCGAGCAGTACTTC.

This clone was counted only a few times. The V call is TRBV5-4, the J call TRBJ2-7; 7 bases agree with TRBD2. CDR3 length: 16 residues. CDR1 and CDR2 from the germline V gene are SGHNT and YYREEE (reference sequence). V was clipped by 4 bases and J by 3 bases; unmatched bases: 13. Here the CDR3 DNA reads TGTGCCAGCAGCCCTCGGAGCGGGGAGTCCCACTACGAGCAGTACTTC. It codes for CASSPRSGESHYEQYF.

This clone was recorded a few times. The gene calls are TRBV5-4 and TRBJ1-1; D is unclear. This CDR3 contains 14 residues. Trimming removed 4 bases at V and 2 bases at J, with 12 bases between. Germline V gives CDR1 SGHNT, CDR2 YYREEE (reference sequence). The CDR3 nucleotides read TGTGCCAGCAGCCTCGGACGGGGTAACACTGAAGCTTTCTTT. It translates to CASSLGRGNTEAFF.

The V gene is TRBV10-3, the J gene TRBJ2-5, with 10 bases lining up with TRBD1. Germline CDR1 ENHRY, CDR2 SYGVKD. Unmatched junction bases numbered 28, after V lost 7 bases and J lost 5 bases. The CDR3 has 21 amino acids. The DNA of the CDR3 is TGTGCCATCACTGATTTTATGGGACAGGGGAGGGAGAGGCCGGATCGGGAGACCCAGTACTTC. This sequence encodes CAITDFMGQGRERPDRETQYF.

The V and J genes are TRBV19 and TRBJ1-4; 7 nucleotides align to TRBD1. The junction had 5 bases not matched to a gene; V was cut back by 8 bases and J by 5 bases. This CDR3 comprises 13 residues. Germline V gives CDR1 LNHDA, CDR2 SQIVND (reference sequence). The CDR3 region is CASCGTDNEKLFF. CDR3 sequence (DNA): TGTGCCAGTTGCGGGACAGACAATGAAAAACTGTTTTTT.

The chain uses TRBV9 and TRBJ2-2; no clear D. Looked up from germline, CDR1 is SGDLS and CDR2 is YYNGEE. The CDR3 runs 15 residues. Trimming cost V 0 bases and J 1 base, with 7 bases left between them. The CDR3 nucleotides are TGTGCCAGCAGCGTAGGAGCAGGGAACACCGGGGAGCTGTTTTTT. This translates into CASSVGAGNTGELFF.

V usage is TRBV10-2 and J usage is TRBJ1-5; 9 nucleotides line up with TRBD1. Germline V gene lookup returns CDR1 WSHSY and CDR2 SAAADI. Unmatched junction bases numbered 2, after V lost 6 bases and J lost 5 bases. CDR3 length equals 13 residues. The CDR3 bases are TGCGCCAGCAGGACAGGGGGGGATCAGCCCCAGCATTTT. Protein: CASRTGGDQPQHF.

This chain uses TRBV10-3 with TRBJ1-6, with TRBD1 as a possible D gene (5 bases). Trimming removed 1 base from V and 0 bases from J, with 10 bases in between. There are 17 residues in the CDR3. CDR1 is ENHRY and CDR2 is SYGVKD in the germline V gene. DNA of the CDR3: TGTGCCATCAGTGAGTTTGGGGGGATCTCCTATAATTCACCCCTCCACTTT. Its translation: CAISEFGGISYNSPLHF.

The CDR3 DNA is TGTGCCAGCAGCCTAGAGGCTAGCGTATCGGGAGAGACCCAGTACTTC. This gives the protein CASSLEASVSGETQYF. The V and J genes are TRBV4-2 and TRBJ2-5, with a weak D call TRBD2 (6 bases). The CDR3 has 16 residues. With 4 bases removed from V and 4 bases from J, the gap between germline ends came to 19 bases. Germline lookup yields CDR1 LGHNA and CDR2 YNFKEQ.

The rearrangement joins TRBV9 to TRBJ2-3, with 10 positions matching TRBD1. Per germline, CDR1 SGDLS and CDR2 YYNGEE. V lost 2 bases, J lost 4 bases, and 7 bases stayed unmatched. The CDR3 has 16 residues. DNA of the CDR3: TGTGCCAGCAGCGTTGAGGGGACAGGGGTGGCAGATACGCAGTATTTT. Its protein product is CASSVEGTGVADTQYF.

This chain joins TRBV27 and TRBJ2-2, with D perhaps matching TRBD1 (5 bases). Germline V CDR1 and CDR2: MNHEY, SMNVEV (reference sequence). The CDR3 contains 15 residues. V lost 2 bases to trimming and J lost 4 bases, with 11 bases between them. The CDR3 reads CASSLIQGATGELFF. The CDR3 coding sequence is TGTGCCAGCAGTTTAATTCAGGGTGCCACCGGGGAGCTGTTTTTT.